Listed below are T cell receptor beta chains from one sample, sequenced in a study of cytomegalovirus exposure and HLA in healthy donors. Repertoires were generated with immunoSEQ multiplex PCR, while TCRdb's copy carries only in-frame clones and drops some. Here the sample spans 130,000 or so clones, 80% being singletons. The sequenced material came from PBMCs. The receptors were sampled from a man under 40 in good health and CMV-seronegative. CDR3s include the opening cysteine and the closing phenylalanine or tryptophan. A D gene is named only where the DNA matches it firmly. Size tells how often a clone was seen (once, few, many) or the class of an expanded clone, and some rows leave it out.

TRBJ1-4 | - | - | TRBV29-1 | CSVRAGDEKLFF | TGCAGCGTTCGTGCCGGGGATGAAAAACTGTTTTTT
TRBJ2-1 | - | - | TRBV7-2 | CASRYYNEQFF | TGTGCCAGCAGGTACTACAATGAGCAGTTCTTC
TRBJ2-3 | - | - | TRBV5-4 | CASSPLGQGTDTQYF | TGTGCCAGCAGCCCCCTGGGGCAGGGGACAGATACGCAGTATTTT
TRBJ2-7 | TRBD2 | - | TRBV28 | CASIASGLSYEQYF | TGTGCCAGCATCGCTAGCGGGCTTTCCTACGAGCAGTACTTC
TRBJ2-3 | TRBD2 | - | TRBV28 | CASSLRLAGTSLRTDTQYF | TGTGCCAGCAGTTTGCGACTAGCGGGTACGTCCCTGCGCACAGATACGCAGTATTTT
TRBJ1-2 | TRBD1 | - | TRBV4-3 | CASSQEEDRGPGYTF | TGCGCCAGCAGCCAAGAGGAGGACAGGGGTCCGGGCTACACCTTC
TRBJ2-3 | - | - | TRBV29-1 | CSDKRTASSTDTQYF | TGCAGCGACAAACGGACAGCTTCTAGCACAGATACGCAGTATTTT
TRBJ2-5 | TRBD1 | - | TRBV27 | CATTDRLGETQYF | TGTGCCACCACGGACAGGCTTGGAGAGACCCAGTACTTC
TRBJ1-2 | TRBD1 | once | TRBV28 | CASSLEQGRTYGYTF | TGTGCCAGCAGTCTCGAACAGGGGAGGACCTATGGCTACACCTTC
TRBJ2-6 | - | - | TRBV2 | CASSAGFSGANVLTF | TGTGCCAGCAGTGCCGGTTTCTCTGGGGCCAACGTCCTGACTTTC
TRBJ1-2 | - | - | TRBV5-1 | CASSSGTPEAYYGYTF | TGCGCCAGCAGCTCGGGGACTCCCGAAGCTTACTATGGCTACACCTTC
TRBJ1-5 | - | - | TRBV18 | CASSRSPLVRDQPQHF | TGTGCCAGCTCACGAAGCCCGTTGGTACGGGATCAGCCCCAGCATTTT
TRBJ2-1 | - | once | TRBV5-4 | CASSPFGGYNEQFF | TGTGCCAGCAGCCCCTTCGGGGGCTACAATGAGCAGTTCTTC
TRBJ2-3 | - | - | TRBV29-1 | CSVEGGRKPTDTQYF | TGCAGCGTTGAAGGTGGCAGGAAACCCACAGATACGCAGTATTTT
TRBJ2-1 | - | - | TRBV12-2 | CASRLSGQGISSYNEQFF | TGTGCAAGTCGCCTGAGTGGCCAGGGAATTAGCTCCTACAATGAGCAGTTCTTC
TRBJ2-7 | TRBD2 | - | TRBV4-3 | CASSQGSSGEVYEQYF | TGCGCCAGCAGCCAAGGGTCTAGCGGGGAAGTCTACGAGCAGTACTTC
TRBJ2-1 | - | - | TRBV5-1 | CASSLYDSRDEQFF | TGCGCCAGCAGCTTGTACGACTCTAGAGATGAGCAGTTCTTC
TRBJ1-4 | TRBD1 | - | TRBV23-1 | CASSQAGQINEKLFF | TGCGCCAGCAGTCAGGCGGGACAGATTAATGAAAAACTGTTTTTT
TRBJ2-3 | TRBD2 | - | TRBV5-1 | CASTYGLAGVYTQYF | TGCGCCAGCACATACGGGCTAGCGGGAGTTTATACGCAGTATTTT
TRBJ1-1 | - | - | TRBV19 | CASRQDLRVNTEAFF | TGTGCCAGTAGACAGGACCTCCGAGTGAACACTGAAGCTTTCTTT
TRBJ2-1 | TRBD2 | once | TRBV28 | CASTQLAGVINEQFF | TGTGCCAGCACCCAACTAGCGGGAGTGATAAATGAGCAGTTCTTC
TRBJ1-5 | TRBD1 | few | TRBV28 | CASSLIRGNQPQHF | TGTGCCAGCAGTTTAATCAGGGGGAACCAGCCCCAGCATTTT
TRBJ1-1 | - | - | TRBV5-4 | CASSFSRAAEAFF | TGTGCCAGCAGCTTTTCCAGGGCCGCTGAAGCTTTCTTT
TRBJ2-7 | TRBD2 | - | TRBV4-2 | CASSQVWTSGSSYEQYF | TGTGCCAGCAGCCAGGTTTGGACTAGCGGAAGCTCCTACGAGCAGTACTTC
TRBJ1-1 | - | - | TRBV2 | CASSVPGVTEAFF | TGTGCCAGCAGTGTCCCAGGGGTCACTGAAGCTTTCTTT
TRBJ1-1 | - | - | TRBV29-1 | CSASNSFEAFF | TGCAGCGCCTCGAACTCGTTTGAAGCTTTCTTT
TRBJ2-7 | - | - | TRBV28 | CASSLIGAAKYEQYF | TGTGCCAGCAGTTTAATAGGGGCAGCCAAATACGAGCAGTACTTC
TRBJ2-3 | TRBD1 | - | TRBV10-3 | CASQGDRAGDTQYF | TGTGCCAGCCAGGGGGACAGGGCAGGAGATACGCAGTATTTT
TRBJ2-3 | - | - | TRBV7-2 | CASSLDGAGTDTQYF | TGTGCCAGCAGCTTAGATGGGGCAGGCACAGATACGCAGTATTTT
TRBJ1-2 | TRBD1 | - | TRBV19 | CASRTGMNYGYTF | TGTGCCAGCCGGACAGGGATGAACTATGGCTACACCTTC
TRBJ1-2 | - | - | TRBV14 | CASSQGRNYGYTF | TGTGCCAGCAGCCAAGGCAGGAACTATGGCTACACCTTC
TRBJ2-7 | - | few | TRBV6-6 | CASSYSQTTSYEQYF | TGTGCCAGCAGTTACTCCCAGACTACCTCCTACGAGCAGTACTTC
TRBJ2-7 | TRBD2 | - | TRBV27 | CASSPGLAWAYEQYF | TGTGCCAGCAGTCCGGGACTAGCGTGGGCCTACGAGCAGTACTTC
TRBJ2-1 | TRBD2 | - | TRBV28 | CASVRGGSYNEQFF | TGTGCCAGCGTGCGGGGGGGATCCTACAATGAGCAGTTCTTC
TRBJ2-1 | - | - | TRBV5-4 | CASSLGGSSTNEQFF | TGTGCCAGCAGCTTGGGAGGCAGCTCCACCAATGAGCAGTTCTTC
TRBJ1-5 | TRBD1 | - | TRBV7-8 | CASSLLRDRGPYSNQPQHF | TGTGCCAGCAGCTTACTCCGGGACAGGGGCCCATATAGCAATCAGCCCCAGCATTTT
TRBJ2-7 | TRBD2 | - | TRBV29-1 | CSVEFGGAYEQYF | TGCAGCGTTGAATTCGGGGGGGCTTACGAGCAGTACTTC
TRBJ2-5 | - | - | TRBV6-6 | CASSPLGQKETQYF | TGTGCCAGCAGTCCACTAGGACAGAAAGAGACCCAGTACTTC
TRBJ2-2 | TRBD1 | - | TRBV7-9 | CASSPLGGDRGVELFF | TGTGCCAGCAGCCCCTTAGGCGGGGACAGGGGCGTGGAGCTGTTTTTT
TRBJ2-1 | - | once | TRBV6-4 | CASSDLGGARAEQFF | TGTGCCAGCAGTGACTTGGGCGGGGCACGGGCTGAGCAGTTCTTC
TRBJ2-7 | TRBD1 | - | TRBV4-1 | CASSPWDRDGEQYF | TGCGCCAGCAGCCCATGGGACAGGGACGGCGAGCAGTACTTC
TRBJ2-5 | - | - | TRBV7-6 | CASSLPSRAQYF | TGTGCCAGCAGCTTACCGTCGAGGGCCCAGTACTTC
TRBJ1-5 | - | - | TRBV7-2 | CASSSFGHNQPQHF | TGTGCCAGCAGCTCCTTCGGACACAATCAGCCCCAGCATTTT
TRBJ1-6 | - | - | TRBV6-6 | CASSYPLGTYNSPLHF | TGTGCCAGCAGTTACCCTCTAGGCACCTATAATTCACCCCTCCACTTT
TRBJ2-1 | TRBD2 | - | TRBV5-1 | CASTLGLAAKINYNEQFF | TGCGCCAGCACCCTGGGGCTAGCGGCCAAGATTAACTACAATGAGCAGTTCTTC
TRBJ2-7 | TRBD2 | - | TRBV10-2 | CASNKGLAGGRYEQYF | TGCGCCAGCAACAAGGGACTAGCGGGGGGCCGCTACGAGCAGTACTTC
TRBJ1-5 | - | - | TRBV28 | CASSPGGSQNQPQHF | TGTGCCAGCAGCCCGGGAGGTAGTCAGAATCAGCCCCAGCATTTT
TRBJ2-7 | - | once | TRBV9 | CASSVEARSYEQYF | TGTGCCAGCAGCGTAGAGGCTAGATCCTACGAGCAGTACTTC
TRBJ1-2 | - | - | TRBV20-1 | CSATTGLLYTF | TGCAGTGCCACGACAGGACTCCTCTACACCTTC
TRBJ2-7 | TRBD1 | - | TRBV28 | CASSLSGQGLYF | TGTGCCAGCAGTTTATCCGGACAGGGGCTATACTTC
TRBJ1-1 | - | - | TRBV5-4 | CASSSTEDTEAFF | TGTGCCAGCAGCTCCACGGAGGACACTGAAGCTTTCTTT
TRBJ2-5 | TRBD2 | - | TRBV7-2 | CASTPTSGLQETQYF | TGTGCCAGCACCCCCACTAGCGGTCTCCAAGAGACCCAGTACTTC
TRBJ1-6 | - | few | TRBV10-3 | CAISEADNSPLHF | TGTGCCATCAGTGAGGCGGATAATTCACCCCTCCACTTT
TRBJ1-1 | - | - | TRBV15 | CATSRDGGVTEAFF | TGTGCCACCAGCAGAGATGGGGGGGTAACTGAAGCTTTCTTT
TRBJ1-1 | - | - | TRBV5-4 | CASNGGAGFMNTEAFF | TGTGCCAGCAACGGGGGGGCAGGATTCATGAACACTGAAGCTTTCTTT
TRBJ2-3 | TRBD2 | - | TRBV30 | CAWRGVVAGGVDTQYF | TGTGCCTGGAGGGGGGTAGTAGCGGGAGGTGTGGATACGCAGTATTTT
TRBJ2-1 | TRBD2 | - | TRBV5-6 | CASSLAGSGGHYNEQFF | TGTGCCAGCAGCTTGGCCGGGAGCGGGGGCCACTACAATGAGCAGTTCTTC
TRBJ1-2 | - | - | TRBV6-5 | CASSPSQGYGYTF | TGTGCCAGCAGCCCTTCCCAGGGCTATGGCTACACCTTC
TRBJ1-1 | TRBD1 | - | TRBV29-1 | CSARTGGTEAFF | TGCAGCGCTCGGACAGGGGGCACTGAAGCTTTCTTT
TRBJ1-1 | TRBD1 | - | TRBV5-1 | CASRLKRQGRNTEAFF | TGCGCCAGCAGACTTAAGAGACAGGGGAGGAACACTGAAGCTTTCTTT